One sample yielded the 27 T cell receptor beta chains listed below, sequenced in a study of cytomegalovirus exposure and HLA in healthy donors. The PCR ran on 60 Vbeta and 13 Jbeta primers. Generated by immunoSEQ multiplex PCR, the TCRdb table keeps only in-frame clones and is missing some. The data show some 150,000 clones, 79% seen once. Input material: PBMCs. Every receptor here comes from a man between 50 and 59 years old in good health and CMV-seropositive.

The rearrangement links TRBV28 to TRBJ1-5; no clear D gene. This CDR3 contains 14 residues. Germline-derived CDR1 and CDR2 are MDHEN and SYDVKM. Trimming stripped 4 bases from V and 0 bases from J, with 7 bases between. In DNA, the CDR3 is TGTGCCAGCAGTTCACAGTATAGCAATCAGCCCCAGCATTTT. It yields the protein CASSSQYSNQPQHF.

The CDR3 nucleotides are TGCGCCAGCAGCTTGGTCGCCGGGAGCCTCGAGCAGTACTTC. As protein: CASSLVAGSLEQYF. The V and J genes are TRBV5-1 and TRBJ2-7; possible D gene TRBD2, 6 bases. V was cut by 0 bases and J by 6 bases, with 13 bases left in between. This CDR3 contains 14 residues. Germline V gene sequence: CDR1 SGHRS, CDR2 YFSETQ.

CDR3 loop: CASKLRGSQETQYF. The CDR3 bases are TGTGCCAGCAAGTTACGGGGGTCCCAAGAGACCCAGTACTTC. The chain links TRBV7-6 to TRBJ2-5; perhaps TRBD2 as D (6 bases). The CDR3 length is 14 residues. Trimming removed 7 bases from V and 1 base from J, with 13 bases in between. Germline V lookup: CDR1 SGHVS, CDR2 FNYEAQ.

This chain joins TRBV2 and TRBJ2-3; possibly TRBD2 for D (5 bases). The CDR3 contains 14 residues. The germline CDR1 and CDR2 sequences are SNHLY and FYNNEI. V was shortened by 4 bases and J by 0 bases, with 8 bases between the two germline ends. The CDR3 region is CASSGTGSTDTQYF. In nucleotides, the CDR3 is TGTGCCAGCAGTGGGACTGGAAGCACAGATACGCAGTATTTT.

The genes are TRBV11-2 and TRBJ2-2; D may be TRBD2 (7 bases). The germline V and J ends were trimmed by 5 bases and 1 base, with 14 bases remaining between them. The germline CDR1 and CDR2 sequences are SGHAT and FQNNGV. This CDR3 is 16 amino acids long. The CDR3 coding sequence is TGTGCCAGCAGCCCAGGGGAGGGATGGAACACCGGGGAGCTGTTTTTT. It translates to CASSPGEGWNTGELFF. Complete variable domain (other parts from reference TRBV11-2 and TRBJ2-2): EAGVAQSPRYKIIEKRQSVAFWCNPISGHATLYWYQQILGQGPKLLIQFQNNGVVDDSQLPKDRFSAERLKGVDSTLKIQPAKLEDSAVYLCASSPGEGWNTGELFFGEGSRLTVL.

The rearrangement links TRBV9 to TRBJ2-2; 10 bases match TRBD1. The CDR3 is 15 amino acids. V trimming: 6 bases; J trimming: 6 bases; junction bases outside the gene matches: 8. Germline V gives CDR1 SGDLS, CDR2 YYNGEE. The CDR3 DNA sequence: TGTGCCAGCACTTGGGGGACAGGGGTGGCCGGGGAGCTGTTTTTT. Protein product: CASTWGTGVAGELFF.

The rearrangement links TRBV9 to TRBJ2-3; D might be TRBD1 (6 bases). Looked up from germline, CDR1 is SGDLS and CDR2 is YYNGEE. Between the trimmed V and J ends, which lost 8 bases and 2 bases, there was a span of 15 bases. The length of the CDR3 is 14 residues. As DNA, the CDR3 is TGTGCCAGTACTCCGGGACACAACACAGATACGCAGTATTTT. It specifies CASTPGHNTDTQYF.

Remarks on this clone: The junction does not match germline at one end; this may be a read error. The gene calls are TRBV7-9 and TRBJ2-1, with 13 nucleotides matching TRBD2. The CDR3 has 17 amino acids. The germline gives CDR1 SEHNR, CDR2 FQNEAQ (reference sequence). As DNA, the CDR3 is TGTTCCAGCAGCTTAGAACTAGCGGGAGGGCCGTCTAATGAGCAGTTCTTC. Its protein is CSSSLELAGGPSNEQFF.

The chain couples TRBV5-1 to TRBJ2-7, with a tentative D call TRBD1 (6 bases). V gave up 9 bases and J gave up 1 base, with 17 bases separating them. The germline CDR1 and CDR2 sequences are SGHRS and YFSETQ. The CDR3 totals 14 residues. Here the CDR3 DNA reads TGCGCCACCCGAGAAGGTGGGACATCCTACGAGCAGTACTTC. It specifies CATREGGTSYEQYF.

This chain links TRBV19 with TRBJ2-1, with 9 bases that match TRBD1. The junction had 8 bases not matched to a gene; V was cut back by 0 bases and J by 14 bases. CDR3 length equals 14 residues. Germline V CDR1 and CDR2: LNHDA, SQIVND (reference sequence). This chain's CDR3 is CASSIDRTRTGEFF. Written as DNA, the CDR3 is TGTGCCAGTAGTATAGATCGGACCCGGACAGGGGAGTTCTTC.

The chain recombines TRBV25-1 with TRBJ2-3; weak D call: TRBD2 (6 bases). Germline V gene sequence: CDR1 MGHDK, CDR2 SYGVNS. This CDR3 comprises 16 residues. V was clipped by 1 base and J by 0 bases, with 11 bases between them. CDR3 sequence (DNA): TGTGCCAGCAGTGAATGGTCGGGACTTAGCACAGATACGCAGTATTTT. This sequence encodes CASSEWSGLSTDTQYF.

There are a few counts of this clone. The rearrangement uses TRBV2 and TRBJ2-3; 8 nucleotides align to TRBD1. The CDR3 is 16 residues long. V dropped 4 bases and J dropped 5; count of bases not matched to a gene: 11. CDR1 SNHLY and CDR2 FYNNEI come from the germline V gene. The CDR3 protein is CASSARTGRWGDTQYF. CDR3 in DNA: TGTGCCAGCAGTGCTCGGACAGGGCGGTGGGGAGATACGCAGTATTTT. Full variable domain (outside the CDR3, taken from reference TRBV2 and TRBJ2-3): EPEVTQTPSHQVTQMGQEVILRCVPISNHLYFYWYRQILGQKVEFLVSFYNNEISEKSEIFDDQFSVERPDGSNFTLKIRSTKLEDSAMYFCASSARTGRWGDTQYFGPGTRLTVL.

As DNA, the CDR3 is TGTGCCAGCAGCCAATACTATAGCGGCCCCCGAGGTGGGGCCAACGTCCTGACTTTC. It codes for CASSQYYSGPRGGANVLTF. The chain joins TRBV7-8 to TRBJ2-6; tentative D call: TRBD2 (6 bases). This CDR3 contains 19 residues. Trimming took off 5 bases at V and 3 bases at J, with 23 bases between the two ends. Looked up from germline, CDR1 is SGHVS and CDR2 is FQNEAQ.

This clone was counted a few times. Its ends do not fully match the called genes, so a read error is possible. The V and J genes are TRBV5-4 and TRBJ2-7; 10 positions match TRBD1. In germline, CDR1 is SGHNT, CDR2 YYREEE (reference sequence). This CDR3 spans 14 amino acids. The CDR3 loop is CASSGTGTGAEQYF. The CDR3 nucleotides read TGCGCCAGCAGCGGAACCGGGACAGGGGCCGAGCAGTACTTC.

In this sample, this clone turned up a few times. As DNA, the CDR3 is TGCGCCAGCAGCCAGTCCGGGATCGGGTCCTACGAGCAGTACTTC. It codes for CASSQSGIGSYEQYF. The chain couples TRBV4-1 to TRBJ2-7, with a weak D call TRBD2 (5 bases). The germline CDR1 and CDR2 sequences are MGHRA and YSYEKL. The V gene lost 3 bases and the J gene lost 1 base, with 13 bases spanning the gap. This CDR3 has 15 amino acids.

A remark on this clone: An end of the junction differs from the germline gene, which may be a read error. The chain carries TRBV7-7 and TRBJ2-4; TRBD2 agrees at 7 bases. The CDR3 has 17 amino acids. CDR1 is SSHAT, CDR2 FNYEAQ, per germline (reference sequence). CDR3 in DNA: TGTGCTAGCAGCTTCCCCTATAGCGGGTCGGCCAAAAACATTCAGTACTTC. This gives the protein CASSFPYSGSAKNIQYF.

The chain uses TRBV21-1 and TRBJ1-5. TRBV21-1 is given as a pseudogene. The CDR3 sequence is 16 residues long. In nucleotides, the CDR3 is TGTGCCAGCAGCAAACTTCGGGGTTGTAGCAATCAGCCCCAGCATTTT. Translating it yields CASSKLRGCSNQPQHF.

The V and J genes are TRBV5-1 and TRBJ2-5, with D possibly TRBD2 on 6 matching bases. V lost 4 bases and J 5 bases, leaving 15 bases between the germline ends. In germline, CDR1 is SGHRS, CDR2 YFSETQ. The CDR3 loop spans 14 amino acids. This chain's CDR3 is CASSPGTLAETQYF. As DNA, the CDR3 is TGCGCCAGCAGCCCCGGGACTCTCGCGGAGACCCAGTACTTC. Looking up the rest from reference TRBV5-1 and TRBJ2-5 gives the full variable domain: KAGVTQTPRYLIKTRGQQVTLSCSPISGHRSVSWYQQTPGQGLQFLFEYFSETQRNKGNFPGRFSGRQFSNSRSEMNVSTLELGDSALYLCASSPGTLAETQYFGPGTRLLVL.

V is TRBV19 and J is TRBJ1-1; the D gene is possibly TRBD1 (6 bases). The CDR3 covers 13 residues. The V and J ends lost 4 bases and 6 bases respectively, with 12 bases between them. Germline V CDR1 and CDR2: LNHDA, SQIVND (reference sequence). The CDR3 sequence is CASSKHRVAEAFF. The CDR3 nucleotides read TGTGCCAGTAGTAAGCACAGGGTGGCTGAAGCTTTCTTT.

V usage is TRBV15 and J usage is TRBJ2-3; TRBD2 matches at 8 bases. The CDR3 extends over 16 amino acids. Trimming removed 4 bases from V and 4 bases from J; junction bases left unmatched: 10. Per germline, CDR1 LNHNV and CDR2 YYDKDF (reference sequence). The CDR3 protein is CATSKNSGSGADTQYF. In DNA, the CDR3 is TGTGCCACCAGCAAAAACAGCGGGAGTGGGGCAGATACGCAGTATTTT.

The CDR3: CASSQYLTGLAEVSSYEQYF. The DNA of the CDR3 is TGCGCCAGCAGCCAATACCTCACGGGACTAGCGGAGGTAAGCTCCTACGAGCAGTACTTC. This chain uses TRBV4-1 with TRBJ2-7; 11 bases fit TRBD2. Germline V gene lookup returns CDR1 MGHRA and CDR2 YSYEKL. V trimming: 2 bases; J trimming: 0 bases; junction bases outside the gene matches: 15. The CDR3 is 20 amino acids.

This clone was counted between two and nine times. In DNA, the CDR3 is TGCGCCAGCAGCCAAGCCTACGACAGGGACACCTACAATGAGCAGTTCTTC. Translated, it gives CASSQAYDRDTYNEQFF. The gene calls are TRBV4-1 and TRBJ2-1; 7 positions agree with TRBD1. The CDR3 length is 17 residues. The germline V gene has CDR1 MGHRA and CDR2 YSYEKL. Trimming at V came to 1 base and at J to 2 bases, leaving 8 bases not matched to a gene.

The chain employs TRBV28 and TRBJ1-3; 7 bases match TRBD1. The germline V gene encodes CDR1 MDHEN and CDR2 SYDVKM. V was clipped by 6 bases and J by 3 bases; unmatched bases: 5. The CDR3 has 14 residues. CDR3 loop: CASRGQTRGNTIYF. CDR3 sequence (DNA): TGTGCCAGCAGGGGACAGACTCGTGGAAACACCATATATTTT.

This clone was seen a handful of times. J is TRBJ2-7 and V is TRBV5-1, with 9 nucleotides matching TRBD1. The CDR3 consists of 16 residues. In germline, CDR1 is SGHRS, CDR2 YFSETQ. Trimming at V came to 0 bases and at J to 2 bases, leaving 6 bases not matched to a gene. The CDR3 sequence: CASSLGGGTGPYEQYF. In DNA form, the CDR3 reads TGCGCCAGCAGCTTGGGAGGGGGGACAGGGCCCTACGAGCAGTACTTC.

The chain uses TRBV28 and TRBJ1-2; 11 bases agree with TRBD1. The V gene end was trimmed by 4 bases and the J gene end by 5 bases; junction bases not matched to a gene: 12. The germline CDR1 and CDR2 sequences are MDHEN and SYDVKM. CDR3 length equals 17 residues. CDR3 in amino acids: CASSSPGLGQGAYGYTF. In DNA form, the CDR3 reads TGTGCCAGCAGTTCCCCCGGTCTTGGACAGGGGGCTTATGGCTACACCTTC.

This chain joins TRBV7-9 and TRBJ2-1; D ambiguous. Germline V gives CDR1 SEHNR, CDR2 FQNEAQ (reference sequence). V lost 2 bases to trimming and J lost 7 bases, with 6 bases between them. This CDR3 comprises 12 residues. The CDR3 nucleotides read TGTGCCAGCAGCTTATATGAGAATGAGCAGTTCTTC. Its protein product is CASSLYENEQFF. The full variable domain, completed using reference TRBV7-9 and TRBJ2-1, is DTGVSQNPRHKITKRGQNVTFRCDPISEHNRLYWYRQTLGQGPEFLTYFQNEAQLEKSRLLSDRFSAERPKGSFSTLEIQRTEQGDSAMYLCASSLYENEQFFGPGTRLTVL.

The V and J genes are TRBV19 and TRBJ2-5, with TRBD1 matching over 12 bases. CDR1 is LNHDA and CDR2 is SQIVND in the germline V gene (reference sequence). The CDR3 length is 15 residues. V lost 6 bases and J lost 5; bases outside the gene matches: 7. CDR3 residues: CASRAGDRGQETQYF. The CDR3 DNA reads TGTGCCAGTAGGGCCGGGGACAGGGGGCAGGAGACCCAGTACTTC.